What follows are 18 T cell receptor beta chains derived from one specimen sequenced in a study of T cell repertoires in cytomegalovirus infection. TCRdb reanalysed the reads using MiXCR and keeps one entry per CDR3 protein. This table has approximately 240,000 distinct CDR3 sequences, around 12% appearing once. Sequencing input: PBMCs. These receptors were taken from a human donor in good health (CMV status not recorded). Some clones in this sample may be carry-over from other donors' samples.

This clonotype was observed at least ten times. V gene TRBV24-1 combines with J gene TRBJ1-1; 7 bases fit TRBD1. The CDR3 totals 15 residues. Germline values: CDR1 KGHDR, CDR2 SFDVKD. After removal of 7 bases from V and 3 bases from J, the junction contained 10 bases not matched to a gene. This chain's CDR3 is CATRGYAQGDTEAFF. The CDR3 nucleotides read TGTGCCACCAGAGGGTACGCGCAGGGGGACACTGAAGCTTTCTTT.

This clonotype was counted at least ten times. V usage is TRBV4-3 and J usage is TRBJ1-4; D unresolved. The CDR3 has 15 residues. CDR1 LGHNA and CDR2 YSLEER come from the germline V gene. V dropped 0 bases and J dropped 8 bases, with 13 bases sitting between them. As DNA, the CDR3 is TGCGCCAGCAGCCAAGAACTCAGGTCGGACGAAAAACTGTTTTTT. As protein: CASSQELRSDEKLFF.

This clonotype occurred many times. The chain recombines TRBV12-3 or TRBV12-4 with TRBJ1-4; D not certain. CDR3 size: 12 residues. V lost 4 bases, J lost 7 bases, and 7 bases lay in between. CDR3 in amino acids: CASSSVTEKLFF. The CDR3 nucleotides read TGTGCCAGCAGTTCGGTAACTGAAAAACTGTTTTTT.

This clonotype was detected ten times or more. The chain combines TRBV6-2 or TRBV6-3 with TRBJ2-1; tentative D call: TRBD1 (6 bases). V was cut by 5 bases and J by 4 bases, with 9 bases left in between. Germline V gene data show CDR1 as MNHEY and CDR2 as SVGEGT. This CDR3 region has 13 residues. Here the CDR3 reads CASSGQFYNEQFF. In DNA, the CDR3 is TGTGCCAGCAGTGGACAGTTTTACAATGAGCAGTTCTTC.

This clonotype came up many times. V and J are TRBV6-1 and TRBJ2-7, with a weak D call TRBD1 (6 bases). From germline, CDR1 is MNHNS and CDR2 SASEGT. V was clipped by 6 bases and J by 2 bases, with 14 bases between them. CDR3 length: 14 amino acids. The CDR3, as DNA: TGTGCCAGCAGGATGAGGACAGCAGCCTACGAGCAGTACTTC. Its translation is CASRMRTAAYEQYF.

This clonotype showed up many times. V and J are TRBV7-2 and TRBJ1-1; D is perhaps TRBD1 (5 bases). From germline, CDR1 is SGHTA and CDR2 FQGNSA. The CDR3 has 13 residues. V lost 5 bases to trimming and J lost 5 bases, with 12 bases between them. As DNA, the CDR3 is TGTGCCAGCAGCCCCTTCGGGGGAACTGAAGCTTTCTTT. Protein sequence: CASSPFGGTEAFF. Using reference TRBV7-2 and TRBJ1-1 for the parts outside the CDR3, the full variable domain is GAGVSQSPSNKVTEKGKDVELRCDPISGHTALYWYRQSLGQGLEFLIYFQGNSAPDKSGLPSDRFSAERTGGSVSTLTIQRTQQEDSAVYLCASSPFGGTEAFFGQGTRLTVV.

This clonotype was detected only a few times. J is TRBJ2-2 and V is TRBV6-2 or TRBV6-3, with TRBD2 identical over 8 bases. The germline gives CDR1 MNHEY, CDR2 SVGEGT. Trimming took 7 bases from V and 5 from J; bases not matched to a gene: 9. This CDR3 has 15 residues. The CDR3 spells CASIKPGRGTGELFF. The DNA for the CDR3 is TGTGCCAGCATCAAACCCGGGAGGGGTACCGGGGAGCTGTTTTTT.

This clonotype was detected a few times. The V gene is TRBV14, the J gene TRBJ2-5; D possibly corresponds to TRBD1 (5 bases). Trimming took 5 bases from V and 5 from J, leaving 18 bases between them. Germline lookup yields CDR1 SGHDN and CDR2 FVKESK. This CDR3 has 15 residues. The CDR3 DNA follows: TGTGCCAGCAGCTCTCTGAAGGGGCTCCGTGAGACCCAGTACTTC. Translation: CASSSLKGLRETQYF.

To note about this clonotype: With a much larger clone just one base away, this may be a read error. Since the CDR3 does not end with the conserved phenylalanine or tryptophan, this likely comes from a read error. The chain uses TRBV5-7 and TRBJ1-6, with 11 bases fitting TRBD1. TRBV5-7 is assigned to the ORF class and has an uncertain function. V dropped 4 bases and J dropped 10; count of bases not matched to a gene: 13. The CDR3 has 17 residues. CDR3 in amino acids: CASSPHSWTGGNSPLHY. The CDR3 DNA reads TGTGCCAGCAGCCCCCATTCATGGACAGGGGGCAACTCACCCCTCCACTAT.

This clonotype was counted at least ten times. The rearrangement joins TRBV11-2 to TRBJ2-3; 7 nucleotides line up with TRBD2. Trimming removed 4 bases from V and 0 bases from J; junction bases left unmatched: 10. In germline, CDR1 is SGHAT, CDR2 FQNNGV. The CDR3 loop spans 17 amino acids. This CDR3 reads CASSSQGLQGSTDTQYF. The DNA for the CDR3 is TGTGCCAGCAGCTCCCAGGGACTACAAGGTAGCACAGATACGCAGTATTTT.

This clonotype occurred many times. V is TRBV30 and J is TRBJ2-1; no firm D call. The CDR3 consists of 13 residues. The germline V and J ends were trimmed by 6 bases and 0 bases, with 9 bases remaining between them. CDR1 and CDR2 from the germline V gene are GTSNPN and SVGIG (reference sequence). The DNA for the CDR3 is TGTGCCTGTCCCGGAAACTCCTACAATGAGCAGTTCTTC. Translation: CACPGNSYNEQFF.

This clonotype was counted many times. This chain uses TRBV7-2 with TRBJ2-2; D unresolved. The CDR3 runs 13 residues. From germline, CDR1 is SGHTA and CDR2 FQGNSA. V lost 11 bases and J lost 1, with 11 bases in between. The CDR3, as DNA: TGTGCCTCCCCCGTGGGGAACACCGGGGAGCTGTTTTTT. This encodes CASPVGNTGELFF.

This clonotype appeared many times. The chain links TRBV5-6 to TRBJ1-2; possibly TRBD1 for D (6 bases). CDR3 length: 16 residues. V lost 4 bases to trimming and J lost 9 bases, with 25 bases between them. Germline V CDR1 and CDR2: SGHDT, YYEEEE. CDR3 nucleotides: TGTGCCAGCAGCCATCCCGGGACACCAACTACTGTAAGCTACACCTTC. It yields the protein CASSHPGTPTTVSYTF.

This clonotype was seen at least ten times. This sequence joins TRBV12-3 or TRBV12-4 and TRBJ2-3; 9 nucleotides agree with TRBD1. The CDR3 covers 15 residues. The J segment lost 4 bases and the V segment lost 6 bases, leaving 8 bases of the junction unmatched. The CDR3: CASSLQDRGADTQYF. The CDR3 coding sequence is TGTGCCAGCAGCCTCCAGGACAGGGGAGCAGATACGCAGTATTTT.

The V and J genes are TRBV28 and TRBJ1-6; a weak D match, TRBD1 (6 bases). There are 16 residues in the CDR3. Germline CDR1 MDHEN, CDR2 SYDVKM. With 1 base removed from V and 9 bases from J, the gap between germline ends came to 16 bases. The DNA of the CDR3 is TGTGCCAGCAGTTTATATTCGGGGGGCCAGGTTTCACCCCTCCACTTT. Translating it yields CASSLYSGGQVSPLHF.

This clonotype was recorded at least ten times. The chain has TRBV23-1 and TRBJ2-1, with D perhaps TRBD1 or TRBD2 (5 bases each). TRBV23-1 is known as an ORF, though its function is uncertain. The CDR3 runs to 17 residues. V was cut by 0 bases and J by 5 bases, with 17 bases left in between. The CDR3 DNA reads TGCGCCAGCAGTCAATCCACCCCGGGACCTACTAACAATGAGCAGTTCTTC. It codes for CASSQSTPGPTNNEQFF.

This chain joins TRBV2 and TRBJ1-4; 8 nucleotides agree with TRBD1. Germline V gene lookup returns CDR1 SNHLY and CDR2 FYNNEI. CDR3 length: 15 residues. The junction had 3 bases not matched to a gene; V was cut back by 0 bases and J by 6 bases. DNA for the CDR3: TGTGCCAGCAGTGAAGCAGGGACAGGCTATGAAAAACTGTTTTTT. Protein sequence: CASSEAGTGYEKLFF.

Ten or more counts support this clonotype. The chain carries TRBV5-1 and TRBJ2-3; 11 bases are a match to TRBD2. Trimming at V came to 3 bases and at J to 6 bases, leaving 9 bases not matched to a gene. In germline, CDR1 is SGHRS, CDR2 YFSETQ. The CDR3 totals 16 residues. The CDR3 DNA reads as TGCGCCAGCAGCTCTATCATAGCGGGGGGGCCTGATACGCAGTATTTT. It specifies CASSSIIAGGPDTQYF.